The 10 T cell receptor beta chains below come from one sample, sequenced in a study of T-cell memory formation after mild COVID-19. TCRdb recomputed calls from the 5' RACE reads with MiXCR, one row per CDR3 protein. The sample yields 190,000 or so distinct CDR3 sequences, 27% seen once. Sequenced input: PBMCs or a T cell subset sorted from them (not recorded which). The receptors come from an adult woman who had mild COVID-19 (a few samples of this study predate the infection). Cell type and time point are not known.

This clonotype has only a few counts. The rearrangement links TRBV7-2 to TRBJ2-3, with a weak D call TRBD2 (5 bases). Germline-derived CDR1 and CDR2 are SGHTA and FQGNSA. Trimming stripped 3 bases from V and 1 base from J, with 14 bases between. The length of the CDR3 is 16 residues. CDR3 DNA: TGTGCCAGCAGCTTCAGGTCGGCGGGTGGCACAGATACGCAGTATTTT. Its translation: CASSFRSAGGTDTQYF. Together with reference TRBV7-2 and TRBJ2-3, the CDR3 gives the full variable domain: GAGVSQSPSNKVTEKGKDVELRCDPISGHTALYWYRQSLGQGLEFLIYFQGNSAPDKSGLPSDRFSAERTGGSVSTLTIQRTQQEDSAVYLCASSFRSAGGTDTQYFGPGTRLTVL.

CDR3 in amino acids: CASSTGTGNFFPYNEQFF. The CDR3 region has the DNA TGTGCCAGCAGTACCGGGACAGGGAATTTCTTCCCTTACAATGAGCAGTTCTTC. The J gene is TRBJ2-1, the V gene TRBV6-5, with 9 nucleotides matching TRBD1. Losses at the gene ends were 5 bases for V and 4 bases for J; bases not matched to a gene: 15. Germline assignment: CDR1 MNHEY and CDR2 SVGAGI. This CDR3 region has 18 residues.

The rearrangement uses TRBV4-3 and TRBJ2-2; no definite D call. The V end lost 0 bases, the J end lost 7 bases, and 12 bases lay between the germline ends. The CDR3 loop spans 15 amino acids. Germline V gene sequence: CDR1 LGHNA, CDR2 YSLEER. DNA of the CDR3: TGCGCCAGCAGCCAAGACGCCCCTAGTCGCGGGGAGCTGTTTTTT. This gives the protein CASSQDAPSRGELFF.

This clonotype was recorded a few times. This chain joins TRBV5-5 and TRBJ2-5, with TRBD2 matching over 11 bases. CDR1 SGHKS and CDR2 YYEKEE come from the germline V gene (reference sequence). Trimming removed 0 bases from V and 4 bases from J; junction bases left unmatched: 2. This CDR3 region has 15 residues. CDR3 in DNA: TGTGCCAGCAGCTTGGCTAGCGGGGGGATAGAGACCCAGTACTTC. Amino acid sequence: CASSLASGGIETQYF.

This clonotype occurred a few times. This chain links TRBV20-1 with TRBJ1-1, with a tentative D call TRBD1 (6 bases). Trimming took 6 bases from V and 0 from J, leaving 14 bases between them. The CDR3 covers 14 residues. Germline V lookup: CDR1 DFQATT, CDR2 SNEGSKA (reference sequence). CDR3 bases: TGCAGTGCCCCCGGACAGCTTATGAACACTGAAGCTTTCTTT. This sequence encodes CSAPGQLMNTEAFF.

A few counts support this clonotype. The chain carries TRBV7-9 and TRBJ2-7, with TRBD1 as a possible D gene (6 bases). The CDR3 contains 14 residues. V gave up 6 bases and J gave up 0 bases, with 12 bases separating them. The V gene's germline CDR1 is SEHNR and CDR2 FQNEAQ (reference sequence). The CDR3 DNA follows: TGTGCCAGCAGGGGACATCGCCTCTCCTACGAGCAGTACTTC. It specifies CASRGHRLSYEQYF. The entire variable domain, with the rest obtained from reference TRBV7-9 and TRBJ2-7, is as follows: DTGVSQNPRHKITKRGQNVTFRCDPISEHNRLYWYRQTLGQGPEFLTYFQNEAQLEKSRLLSDRFSAERPKGSFSTLEIQRTEQGDSAMYLCASRGHRLSYEQYFGPGTRLTVT.

This clonotype was seen ten or more times. This chain uses TRBV12-3 or TRBV12-4 with TRBJ2-1; 15 nucleotides align to TRBD2. With V trimmed by 6 bases and J by 4 bases, 1 base remained unmatched. This CDR3 has 15 amino acids. This CDR3 reads CASRGTSGGYNEQFF. The CDR3 region has the DNA TGTGCCAGCAGAGGGACTAGCGGGGGGTACAATGAGCAGTTCTTC.

This clonotype was observed a handful of times. This rearrangement joins TRBV29-1 to TRBJ1-1; D remains ambiguous. The V end was cut by 7 bases, the J end by 5 bases, with 17 bases between. The CDR3 contains 13 residues. CDR1 is SQVTM, CDR2 ANQGSEA, per germline. CDR3 region: CSALDIPGTEAFF. The CDR3 nucleotides read TGCAGCGCTCTAGACATCCCCGGGACTGAAGCTTTCTTT.

A few counts support this clonotype. The chain has TRBV7-2 and TRBJ2-1, with 8 bases aligning to TRBD1. Germline V gene lookup returns CDR1 SGHTA and CDR2 FQGNSA. Losses at the gene ends were 5 bases for V and 8 bases for J; bases not matched to a gene: 11. This CDR3 is 15 amino acids long. CDR3 coding DNA: TGTGCCAGCAGCAAGGACAGGGAGCCGGTGTATGAGCAGTTCTTC. This encodes CASSKDREPVYEQFF.

This rearrangement joins TRBV30 to TRBJ1-2, with 7 bases identical to TRBD1. Germline CDR1 and CDR2: GTSNPN and SVGIG (reference sequence). V shed 0 bases and J 6 bases; nucleotides not matched to a gene: 10. The CDR3 runs to 15 residues. In DNA, the CDR3 is TGTGCCTGGAGTGTCCTCATACAGGGGCGGGATGGCTACACCTTC. Encoded protein: CAWSVLIQGRDGYTF.